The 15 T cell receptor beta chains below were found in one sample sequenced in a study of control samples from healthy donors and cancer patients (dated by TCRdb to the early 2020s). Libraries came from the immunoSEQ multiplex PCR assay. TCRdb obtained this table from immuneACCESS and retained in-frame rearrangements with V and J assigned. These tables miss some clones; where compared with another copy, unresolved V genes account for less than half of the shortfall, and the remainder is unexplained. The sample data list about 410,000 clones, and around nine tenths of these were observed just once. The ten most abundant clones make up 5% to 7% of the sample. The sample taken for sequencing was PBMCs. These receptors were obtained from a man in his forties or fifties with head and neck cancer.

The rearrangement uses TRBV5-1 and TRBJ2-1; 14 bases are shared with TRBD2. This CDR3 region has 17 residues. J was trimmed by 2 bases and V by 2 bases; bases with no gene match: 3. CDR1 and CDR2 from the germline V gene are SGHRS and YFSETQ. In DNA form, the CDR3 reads TGCGCCAGCAGCTTCGGACTAGCGGGAGGAACCTACAATGAGCAGTTCTTC. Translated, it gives CASSFGLAGGTYNEQFF.

CDR3 amino acids: CASSFPGQGNNQPQHF. The CDR3 DNA reads TGTGCCAGCAGTTTCCCGGGACAGGGGAACAATCAGCCCCAGCATTTT. This sequence joins TRBV6-6 and TRBJ1-5; TRBD1 matches 10 bases. Germline CDR1 is MNHNY and CDR2 is SVGAGI (reference sequence). The V gene end was trimmed by 4 bases and the J gene end by 3 bases; junction bases not matched to a gene: 6. The CDR3 spans 16 residues.

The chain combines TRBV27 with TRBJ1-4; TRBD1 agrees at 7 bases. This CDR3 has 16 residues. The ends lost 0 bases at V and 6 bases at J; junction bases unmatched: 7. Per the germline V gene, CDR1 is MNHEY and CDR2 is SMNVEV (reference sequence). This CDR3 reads CASSLSPQGRDEKLFF. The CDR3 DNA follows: TGTGCCAGCAGTTTATCGCCACAGGGGAGGGATGAAAAACTGTTTTTT. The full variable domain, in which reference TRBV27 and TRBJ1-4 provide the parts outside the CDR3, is EAQVTQNPRYLITVTGKKLTVTCSQNMNHEYMSWYRQDPGLGLRQIYYSMNVEVTDKGDVPEGYKVSRKEKRNFPLILESPSPNQTSLYFCASSLSPQGRDEKLFFGSGTQLSVL.

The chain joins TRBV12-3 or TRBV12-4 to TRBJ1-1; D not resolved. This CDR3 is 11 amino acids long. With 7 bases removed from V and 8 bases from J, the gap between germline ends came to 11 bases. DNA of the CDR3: TGTGCCAGCAACAAAGCACCCGAAGCTTTCTTT. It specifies CASNKAPEAFF.

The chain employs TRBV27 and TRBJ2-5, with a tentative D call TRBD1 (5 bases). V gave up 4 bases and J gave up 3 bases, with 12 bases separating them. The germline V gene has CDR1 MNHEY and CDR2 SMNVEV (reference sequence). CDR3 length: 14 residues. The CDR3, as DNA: TGTGCCAGCAGTTCCCTCGACAGCGAAGAGACCCAGTACTTC. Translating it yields CASSSLDSEETQYF.

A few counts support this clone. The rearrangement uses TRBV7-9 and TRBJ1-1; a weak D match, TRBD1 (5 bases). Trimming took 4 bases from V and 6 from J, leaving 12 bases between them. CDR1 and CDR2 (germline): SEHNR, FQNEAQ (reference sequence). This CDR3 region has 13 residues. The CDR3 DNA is TGTGCCAGCAGCTCCGTATGGGGACCTGAAGCTTTCTTT. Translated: CASSSVWGPEAFF.

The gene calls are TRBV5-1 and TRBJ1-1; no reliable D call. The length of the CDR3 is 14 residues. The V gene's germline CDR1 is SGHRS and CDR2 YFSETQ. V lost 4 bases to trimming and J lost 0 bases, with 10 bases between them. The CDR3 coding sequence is TGCGCCAGCAGCCCCACTACAGTGAACACTGAAGCTTTCTTT. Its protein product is CASSPTTVNTEAFF.

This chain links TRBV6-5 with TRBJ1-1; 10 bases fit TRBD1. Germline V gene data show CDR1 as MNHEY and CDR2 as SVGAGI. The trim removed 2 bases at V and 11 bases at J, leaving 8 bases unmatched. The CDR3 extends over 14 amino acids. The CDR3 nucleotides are TGTGCCAGCAGTTACGGGACAGGGGTCGTTCGGGCTTTCTTT. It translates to CASSYGTGVVRAFF.

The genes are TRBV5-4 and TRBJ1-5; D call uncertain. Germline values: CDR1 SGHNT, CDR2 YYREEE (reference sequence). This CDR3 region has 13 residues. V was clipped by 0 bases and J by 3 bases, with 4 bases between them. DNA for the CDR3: TGTGCCAGCAGCTTGGGGGACAATCAGCCCCAGCATTTT. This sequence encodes CASSLGDNQPQHF.

The CDR3 spells CASSWAQGIYEQYF. CDR3 in DNA: TGTGCCAGCAGTTGGGCTCAGGGGATTTACGAGCAGTACTTC. The chain recombines TRBV6-5 with TRBJ2-7, with D possibly matching TRBD1 (6 bases). V was pared by 4 bases and J by 4 bases, with 14 bases between. The CDR3 has 14 amino acids. Germline V gives CDR1 MNHEY, CDR2 SVGAGI.

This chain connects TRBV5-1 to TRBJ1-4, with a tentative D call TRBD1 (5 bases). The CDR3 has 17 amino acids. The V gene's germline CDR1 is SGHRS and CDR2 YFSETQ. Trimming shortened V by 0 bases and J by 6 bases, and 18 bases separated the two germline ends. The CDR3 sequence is CASSLVGTRLGDEKLFF. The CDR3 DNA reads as TGCGCCAGCAGCTTGGTGGGGACCCGCCTTGGAGATGAAAAACTGTTTTTT.

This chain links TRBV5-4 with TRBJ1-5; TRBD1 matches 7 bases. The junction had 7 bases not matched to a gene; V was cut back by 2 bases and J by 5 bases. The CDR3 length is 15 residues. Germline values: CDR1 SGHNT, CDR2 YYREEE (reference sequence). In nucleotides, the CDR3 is TGTGCCAGCAGCTTCGGAGGGGGCGCGGATCAGCCCCAGCATTTT. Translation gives CASSFGGGADQPQHF.

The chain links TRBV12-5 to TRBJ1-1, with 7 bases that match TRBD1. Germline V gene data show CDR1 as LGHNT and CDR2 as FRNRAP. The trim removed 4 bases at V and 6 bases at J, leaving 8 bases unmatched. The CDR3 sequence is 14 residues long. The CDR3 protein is CASGSPDREAEAFF. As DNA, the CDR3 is TGTGCTAGTGGTTCTCCAGACAGGGAGGCTGAAGCTTTCTTT.

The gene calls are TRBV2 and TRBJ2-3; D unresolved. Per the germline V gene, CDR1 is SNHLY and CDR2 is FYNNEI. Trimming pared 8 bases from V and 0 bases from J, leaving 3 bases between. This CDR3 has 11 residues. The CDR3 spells CASQSTDTQYF. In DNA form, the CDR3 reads TGTGCCAGCCAAAGCACAGATACGCAGTATTTT.

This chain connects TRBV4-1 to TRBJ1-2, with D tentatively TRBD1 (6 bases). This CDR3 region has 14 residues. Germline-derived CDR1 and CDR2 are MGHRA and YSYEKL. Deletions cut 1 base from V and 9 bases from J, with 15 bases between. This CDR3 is CASSQATGVLSYTF. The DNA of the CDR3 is TGCGCCAGCAGCCAAGCGACAGGAGTATTGAGCTACACCTTC.